Below, 12 T cell receptor beta chains from the same sample are listed, as sequenced in a study of control samples from healthy donors and cancer patients. Here immunoSEQ multiplex PCR was the method, and the copy in TCRdb shows in-frame clones only, minus some. The data hold approximately 210,000 clones, with about nine tenths observed a single time. Material for sequencing was blood. These receptors were obtained from a man younger than 40 in good health.

This chain links TRBV5-1 with TRBJ1-4; TRBD1 matches 9 bases. Germline V gene lookup returns CDR1 SGHRS and CDR2 YFSETQ. The CDR3 is made up of 15 amino acids. The junction had 3 bases not matched to a gene; V was cut back by 2 bases and J by 4 bases. The CDR3 DNA sequence: TGCGCCAGCAGCTTACAGGGGGCGGTTAATGAAAAACTGTTTTTT. Protein: CASSLQGAVNEKLFF.

The chain joins TRBV4-1 to TRBJ1-4; 7 positions match TRBD1. The germline V gene encodes CDR1 MGHRA and CDR2 YSYEKL. Losses at the gene ends were 2 bases for V and 3 bases for J; bases not matched to a gene: 3. The CDR3 covers 15 residues. The CDR3 nucleotides read TGCGCCAGCAGCCAAATGACAGGGTCTAATGAAAAACTGTTTTTT. This gives the protein CASSQMTGSNEKLFF.

In regard to this clone: An end of the junction differs from the germline gene, which may be a read error. The genes are TRBV5-1 and TRBJ2-1; D unresolved. Germline CDR1 is SGHRS and CDR2 is YFSETQ. The CDR3 extends over 12 amino acids. The CDR3 DNA sequence: TGCGCCAGCAGCTTCTCCCACAATGAGCAGTTCTTC. This encodes CASSFSHNEQFF.

The rearrangement uses TRBV18 and TRBJ1-3; no firm D call. The CDR3 contains 16 residues. Germline CDR1 is KGHSH and CDR2 is LQKENI. V was shortened by 3 bases and J by 0 bases, with 12 bases between the two germline ends. CDR3 DNA: TGTGCCAGCTCACCCCTGGACCTCAACTCTGGAAACACCATATATTTT. As protein: CASSPLDLNSGNTIYF.

This rearrangement joins TRBV5-6 to TRBJ1-1, with unresolved D. V lost 3 bases and J 5 bases, leaving 17 bases between the germline ends. This CDR3 is 15 amino acids long. Germline CDR1 reads SGHDT; CDR2 reads YYEEEE. The CDR3 nucleotides read TGTGCCAGCAGCTCAAACCGGGCTCCCGGGACTGAAGCTTTCTTT. It translates to CASSSNRAPGTEAFF.

V and J are TRBV6-6 and TRBJ2-7; D remains ambiguous. CDR1 and CDR2 from the germline V gene are MNHNY and SVGAGI (reference sequence). With 6 bases removed from V and 0 bases from J, the gap between germline ends came to 9 bases. The CDR3 covers 13 residues. The CDR3 region is CASRSWSSYEQYF. The CDR3 DNA reads as TGTGCCAGCAGGTCCTGGAGCTCCTACGAGCAGTACTTC.

The chain's CDR3 is CASSQGQGWEAFF. CDR3 in DNA: TGTGCCAGCAGCCAAGGACAGGGGTGGGAAGCTTTCTTT. V and J are TRBV14 and TRBJ1-1; 8 bases agree with TRBD1. With V trimmed by 1 base and J by 8 bases, 3 bases remained unmatched. CDR3 length: 13 amino acids. The germline CDR1 and CDR2 sequences are SGHDN and FVKESK.

The V call is TRBV3-1 (or the pseudogene TRBV3-2), the J call TRBJ2-1, with TRBD1 as a possible D gene (6 bases). Germline CDR1 reads LGHDT; CDR2 reads YNNKEL (reference sequence). V was clipped by 1 base and J by 6 bases, with 10 bases between them. The CDR3 is 14 amino acids. CDR3 in DNA: TGTGCCAGCAGCCAAGGTTTAGGGGGCAATGAGCAGTTCTTC. This sequence encodes CASSQGLGGNEQFF.

V gene TRBV28 combines with J gene TRBJ1-1, with 7 positions matching TRBD1. The CDR3 runs 14 residues. V was pared by 7 bases and J by 0 bases, with 5 bases of the junction left unmatched. Germline values: CDR1 MDHEN, CDR2 SYDVKM. In DNA, the CDR3 is TGTGCCAGCACCGCAACAGGGGTGAACACTGAAGCTTTCTTT. It is translated as CASTATGVNTEAFF.

This chain connects TRBV12-5 to TRBJ2-7; D is unclear. The CDR3 spans 13 residues. V shed 4 bases and J shed 4 bases, with 11 bases lying between them. CDR1 and CDR2 (germline): LGHNT, FRNRAP. The CDR3, as DNA: TGTGCTAGTGGTTCGATGGGCAGATACGAGCAGTACTTC. Its protein product is CASGSMGRYEQYF. Full variable domain (missing parts from reference TRBV12-5 and TRBJ2-7): DARVTQTPRHKVTEMGQEVTMRCQPILGHNTVFWYRQTMMQGLELLAYFRNRAPLDDSGMPKDRFSAEMPDATLATLKIQPSEPRDSAVYFCASGSMGRYEQYFGPGTRLTVT.

This chain joins TRBV5-8 and TRBJ2-7; D gene ambiguous. The CDR3 has 10 amino acids. Trimming took 4 bases from V and 2 from J, leaving 1 base between them. CDR1 and CDR2 from the germline V gene are SGHTS and YDEGEE. The chain's CDR3 is CASSAYEQYF. The DNA of the CDR3 is TGTGCCAGCAGCGCCTACGAGCAGTACTTC.

This rearrangement joins TRBV11-2 to TRBJ1-6; no clear D gene. The length of the CDR3 is 15 residues. Trimming took 5 bases from V and 7 from J, leaving 15 bases between them. Germline V CDR1 and CDR2: SGHAT, FQNNGV. In DNA, the CDR3 is TGTGCCAGCAGCCCAGCTGGTTGGGCAAATTCACCCCTCCACTTT. Translating it yields CASSPAGWANSPLHF.